The clone carrying this TCR beta chain appeared once. No antigen is known for it. Primers for the PCR totalled 60 Vbeta and 13 Jbeta. Sequencing used immunoSEQ multiplex PCR; TCRdb keeps in-frame clones, though not all of them. The table records about 55,000 clones, about 80% of them present only once. The data were taken from a study of cytomegalovirus exposure and HLA in healthy donors. V gave up 1 base and J gave up 8 bases, with 6 bases separating them. Germline CDR1 reads SGHRS; CDR2 reads YFSETQ. The CDR3 spans 11 residues. Notes on the study in general: Most CMV-associated TCR beta chains were later found to appear HLA-restricted. Several of the most significant clusters appeared linked to common viral pathogens, based on a later analysis. The study reported that TCR beta sequences accurately predicted HLA-A and HLA-B alleles in most subjects.

V gene TRBV5-1 combines with J gene TRBJ1-1; D possibly corresponds to TRBD1 (6 bases). The source material was PBMCs. The source is a female donor in good health and CMV-seronegative. Here the CDR3 DNA reads TGCGCCAGCAGCTTGACAGGGGAAGCTTTCTTT. Protein product: CASSLTGEAFF.